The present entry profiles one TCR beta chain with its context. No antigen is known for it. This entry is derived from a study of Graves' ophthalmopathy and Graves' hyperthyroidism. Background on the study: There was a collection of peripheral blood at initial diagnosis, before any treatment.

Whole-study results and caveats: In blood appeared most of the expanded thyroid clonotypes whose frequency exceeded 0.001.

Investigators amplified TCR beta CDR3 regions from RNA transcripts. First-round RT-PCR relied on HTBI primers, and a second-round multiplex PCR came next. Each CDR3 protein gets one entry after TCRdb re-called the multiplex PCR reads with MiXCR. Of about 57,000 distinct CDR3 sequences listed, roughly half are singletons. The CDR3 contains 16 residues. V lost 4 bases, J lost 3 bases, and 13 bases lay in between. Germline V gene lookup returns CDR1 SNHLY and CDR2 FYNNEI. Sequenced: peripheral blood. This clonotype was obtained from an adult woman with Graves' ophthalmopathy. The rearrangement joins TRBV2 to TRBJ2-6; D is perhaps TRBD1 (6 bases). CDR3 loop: CASSGIRGNGANVLTF. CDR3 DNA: TGTGCCAGCAGTGGGATAAGGGGGAATGGGGCCAACGTCCTGACTTTC.